The clone carrying this TCR beta chain showed up many times. Sequenced by immunoSEQ multiplex PCR; TCRdb stores in-frame clones only, minus some. Found here are some 250,000 clones, just under 85% of them singletons; the top ten hold roughly 15%. This sample is part of a study of blood T cell repertoires in COVID-19. Study details: COVID-19 samples, acute and convalescent, were from the United States, Italy and Spain.

With 5 bases clipped from V and 7 bases from J, the junction kept 5 bases outside the gene matches. This CDR3 comprises 14 residues. CDR1 and CDR2 (germline): SGHVS, FQNEAQ. The sequence was obtained from a man aged 40-55 years who had recovered from COVID-19. V gene TRBV7-8 combines with J gene TRBJ1-4, with 9 bases that match TRBD1. Sequencing was done on a sample of PBMCs or T cells enriched from blood (not recorded which). CDR3 region: CASSLGGQGEKLFF. In DNA form, the CDR3 reads TGTGCCAGCAGCCTCGGGGGACAGGGTGAAAAACTGTTTTTT. Filled out from reference TRBV7-8 and TRBJ1-4, the complete variable domain reads GAGVSQSPRYKVAKRGQDVALRCDPISGHVSLFWYQQALGQGPEFLTYFQNEAQLDKSGLPSDRFFAERPEGSVSTLKIQRTQQEDSAVYLCASSLGGQGEKLFFGSGTQLSVL.